This T cell receptor (beta chain) was observed in a study of radiotherapy plus CTLA-4 blockade in lung cancer. About the research overall: Patients showed objective responses in 15% to 20% of cases, and disease control was achieved by approximately 30%.

V lost 6 bases to trimming and J lost 7 bases, with 3 bases between them. There are 10 residues in the CDR3. Germline lookup yields CDR1 LNHDA and CDR2 SQIVND (reference sequence). Broader study findings: Per reports, early blood T cell clone dynamics, plus interferon-beta, forecast response most strongly. After treatment with radiotherapy plus ipilimumab, TCR clones that came from the tumor expanded in blood.

CTLA-4 blockade with ipilimumab, together with focal radiation, was given to patients with chemo-refractory metastatic non-small-cell lung cancer. Method: immunoSEQ multiplex PCR; TCRdb's copy keeps in-frame clones and lacks some. The repertoire includes roughly 30,000 clones, about 72% of them detected once, and 6.5% to 9% sits in the top ten. A note on this clone: The antigen remains undetermined.

The source of this sequence is a human donor with non-small cell lung cancer who had stable disease on radiotherapy plus ipilimumab. This chain connects TRBV19 to TRBJ2-2; D gene unclear. Here the sequenced sample was peripheral blood, taken from a patient treated with radiotherapy plus ipilimumab. This CDR3 is CASRDGELFF. DNA of the CDR3: TGTGCCAGTAGGGACGGGGAGCTGTTTTTT.